The source of this TCR beta chain is a study of cytomegalovirus exposure and HLA in healthy donors. Study observations and caveats: Relative to the approximately 670-donor mean, N-insertions were reportedly fewer in an Asian-associated ancestry cluster in a later analysis.

Primers included in the PCR were 60 Vbeta and 13 Jbeta primers. This table comes from immunoSEQ multiplex PCR, and its TCRdb copy is limited to in-frame clones, with some not included. The sample lists approximately 140,000 clones; just under 85% were seen once. Comment on this clone: The antigen is undetermined.

The V and J ends lost 1 base and 6 bases respectively, with 12 bases between them. This CDR3 has 14 amino acids. Germline CDR1 is MNHEY and CDR2 is SVGAGI. The chain recombines TRBV6-5 with TRBJ1-1; D remains unclear. The sample was PBMCs. The clonotype originates from a woman aged 40 to 55 in good health and CMV-seronegative. CDR3 region: CASSYFTGFAEAFF. CDR3 DNA: TGTGCCAGCAGTTACTTCACGGGTTTTGCTGAAGCTTTCTTT.